This TCR beta chain was observed in a study of post-analysis software for immune sequencing data. Study as a whole: Included courses were relapsing-remitting and secondary progressive multiple sclerosis; progressive-relapsing multiple sclerosis was also included. General study results and limits: Patients had higher frequencies than controls of a handful of TRBV segments, including TRBV5-6, TRBV5-1 and TRBV20-1. F measure grouped same-batch samples tightly together. Among multiple sclerosis patients, normalized Chao1 diversity was significantly below that of controls.

Germline values: CDR1 MDHEN, CDR2 SYDVKM. This CDR3 spans 14 amino acids. Unique molecular identifiers tagged the TCR beta cDNA libraries. cDNA molecules numbering some 500,000 came from around 0.96 to 9.9 million T cells. MiXCR was run by TCRdb on the PCR reads, yielding one entry per CDR3 protein. The data contain about 460,000 distinct CDR3 sequences, roughly 45% of them singletons. Concerning this clonotype: Its antigen is unknown.

J is TRBJ2-5 and V is TRBV28; D is possibly TRBD1 (6 bases). Matching the DNA end better, TRBJ2-7 makes the J call doubtful. This receptor was identified in a girl aged 10 to 17 with multiple sclerosis. Sequenced sample: blood. The chain's CDR3 is CASIKTGVPHEQYF. The DNA for the CDR3 is TGTGCCAGCATTAAGACAGGTGTCCCCCACGAGCAGTACTTC.